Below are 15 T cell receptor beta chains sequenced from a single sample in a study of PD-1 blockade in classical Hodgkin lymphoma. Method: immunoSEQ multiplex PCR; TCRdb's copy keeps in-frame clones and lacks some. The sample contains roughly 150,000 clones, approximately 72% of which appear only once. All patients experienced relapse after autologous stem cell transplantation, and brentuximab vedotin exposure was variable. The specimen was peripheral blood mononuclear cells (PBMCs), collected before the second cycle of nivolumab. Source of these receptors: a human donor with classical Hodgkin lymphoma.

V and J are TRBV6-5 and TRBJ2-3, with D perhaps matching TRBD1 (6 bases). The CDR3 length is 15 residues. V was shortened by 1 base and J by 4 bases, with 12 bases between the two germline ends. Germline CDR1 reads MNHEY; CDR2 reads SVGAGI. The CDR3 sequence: CASSYWGPAADTQYF. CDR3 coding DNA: TGTGCCAGCAGTTACTGGGGGCCTGCTGCAGATACGCAGTATTTT.

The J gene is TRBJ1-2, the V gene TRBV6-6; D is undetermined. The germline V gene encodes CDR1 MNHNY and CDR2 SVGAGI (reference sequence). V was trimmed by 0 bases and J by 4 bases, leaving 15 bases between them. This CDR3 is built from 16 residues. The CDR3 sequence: CASSYSTVGSGYGYTF. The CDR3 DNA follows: TGTGCCAGCAGTTACTCGACGGTGGGTAGTGGCTATGGCTACACCTTC.

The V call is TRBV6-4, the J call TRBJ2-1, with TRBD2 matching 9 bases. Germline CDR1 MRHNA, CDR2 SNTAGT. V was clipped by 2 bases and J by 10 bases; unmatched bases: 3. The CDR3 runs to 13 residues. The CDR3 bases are TGTGCCAGCAGTGACAGGCTAGCGGGAGAGCAGTTCTTC. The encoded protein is CASSDRLAGEQFF.

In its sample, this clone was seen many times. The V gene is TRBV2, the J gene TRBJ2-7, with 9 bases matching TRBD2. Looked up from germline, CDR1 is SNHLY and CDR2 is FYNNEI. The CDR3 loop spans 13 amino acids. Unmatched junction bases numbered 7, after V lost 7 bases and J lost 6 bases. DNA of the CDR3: TGTGCCAGCACAACGGGACTAGCTTCCGAGCAGTACTTC. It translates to CASTTGLASEQYF.

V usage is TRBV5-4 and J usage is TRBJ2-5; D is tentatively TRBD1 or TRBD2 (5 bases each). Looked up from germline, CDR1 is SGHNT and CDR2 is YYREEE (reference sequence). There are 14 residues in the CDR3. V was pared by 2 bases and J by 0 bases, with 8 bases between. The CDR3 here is CASSFEGHQETQYF. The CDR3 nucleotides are TGTGCCAGCAGCTTCGAGGGGCACCAAGAGACCCAGTACTTC.

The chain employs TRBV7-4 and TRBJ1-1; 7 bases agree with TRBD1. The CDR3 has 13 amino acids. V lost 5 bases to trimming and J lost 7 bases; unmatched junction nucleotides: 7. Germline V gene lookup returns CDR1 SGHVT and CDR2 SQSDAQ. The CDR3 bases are TGTGCCAGCAGCACTCGGGACAGCTTTGAAGCTTTCTTT. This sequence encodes CASSTRDSFEAFF. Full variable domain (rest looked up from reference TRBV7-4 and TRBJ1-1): GAGVSQSPRYKVAKRGRDVALRCDSISGHVTLYWYRQTLGQGSEVLTYSQSDAQRDKSGRPSGRFSAERPERSVSTLKIQRTEQGDSAVYLCASSTRDSFEAFFGQGTRLTVV.

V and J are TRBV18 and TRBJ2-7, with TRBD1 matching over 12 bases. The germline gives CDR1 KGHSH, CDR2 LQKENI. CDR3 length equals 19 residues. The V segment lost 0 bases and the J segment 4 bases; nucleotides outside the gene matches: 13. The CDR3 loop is CASSPPGITGTGGVYEQYF. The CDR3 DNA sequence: TGTGCCAGCTCACCACCGGGGATTACCGGGACAGGGGGCGTGTACGAGCAGTACTTC.

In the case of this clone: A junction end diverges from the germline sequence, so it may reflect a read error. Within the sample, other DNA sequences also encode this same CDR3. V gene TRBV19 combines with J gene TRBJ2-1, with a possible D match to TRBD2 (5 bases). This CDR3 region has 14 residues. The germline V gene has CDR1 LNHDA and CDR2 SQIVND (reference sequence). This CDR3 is CASVPGGTYNEQFF. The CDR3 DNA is TGTGCCAGCGTTCCCGGAGGAACCTATAATGAGCAGTTCTTC.

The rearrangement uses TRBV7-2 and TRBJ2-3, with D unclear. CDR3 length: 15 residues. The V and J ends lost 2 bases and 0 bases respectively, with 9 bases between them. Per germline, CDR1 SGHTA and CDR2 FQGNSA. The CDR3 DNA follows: TGTGCCAGCAGCTTAAGAAGCGCTAGCACAGATACGCAGTATTTT. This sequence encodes CASSLRSASTDTQYF.

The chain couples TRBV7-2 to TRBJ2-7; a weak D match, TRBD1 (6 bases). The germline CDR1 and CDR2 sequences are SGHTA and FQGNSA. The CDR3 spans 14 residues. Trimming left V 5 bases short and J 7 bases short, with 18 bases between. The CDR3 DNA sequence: TGTGCCAGCAGCCACCGGGACACCCACTGGGAGCAGTACTTC. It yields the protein CASSHRDTHWEQYF.

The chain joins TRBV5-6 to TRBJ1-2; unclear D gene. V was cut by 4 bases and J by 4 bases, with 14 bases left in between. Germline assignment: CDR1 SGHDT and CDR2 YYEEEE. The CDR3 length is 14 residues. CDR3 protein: CASSLGTAVYGYTF. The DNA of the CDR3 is TGTGCCAGCAGCCTGGGCACGGCAGTCTATGGCTACACCTTC.

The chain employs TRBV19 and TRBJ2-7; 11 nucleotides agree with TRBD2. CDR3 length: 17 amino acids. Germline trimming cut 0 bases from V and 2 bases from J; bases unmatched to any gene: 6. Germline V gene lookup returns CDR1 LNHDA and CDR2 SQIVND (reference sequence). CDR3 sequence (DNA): TGTGCCAGTAGTATAGAAGGGACTAGCGGAGGCACCTACGAGCAGTACTTC. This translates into CASSIEGTSGGTYEQYF.

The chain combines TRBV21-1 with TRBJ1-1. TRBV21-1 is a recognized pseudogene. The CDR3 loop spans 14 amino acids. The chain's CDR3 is CASSRKTGNTEAFF. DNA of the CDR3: TGTGCCAGCAGCAGAAAGACTGGGAACACTGAAGCTTTCTTT.

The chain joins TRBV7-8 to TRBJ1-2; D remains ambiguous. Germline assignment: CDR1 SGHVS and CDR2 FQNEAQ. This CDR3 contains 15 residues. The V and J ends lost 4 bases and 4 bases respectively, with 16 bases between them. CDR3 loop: CASSSLRVASYGYTF. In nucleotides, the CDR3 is TGTGCCAGCAGCTCGCTGAGGGTGGCGAGCTATGGCTACACCTTC.

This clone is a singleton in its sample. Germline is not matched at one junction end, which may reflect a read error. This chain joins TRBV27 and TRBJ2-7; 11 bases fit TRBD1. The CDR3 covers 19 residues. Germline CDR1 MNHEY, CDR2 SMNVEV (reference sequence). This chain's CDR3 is CASSLGPYDGQGATYEQYF. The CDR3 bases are TGTGCCAGCAGTTTAGGGCCCTACGATGGACAGGGGGCGACCTATGAGCAGTACTTC.